This T cell receptor (beta chain) was identified during a study of CXCR3-negative and CXCR3-positive naive CD8 T cells. Germline V gene sequence: CDR1 LGHNA, CDR2 YSLEER. The CDR3 length is 13 residues. Concerning this clonotype itself: Its antigen is not known.

Libraries of TRB cDNA were made by 5' RACE and carried UMIs. TCRdb re-called the 5' RACE reads; one entry per CDR3 protein, DNA not given. Its listing shows 100,000 to 150,000 distinct CDR3 sequences. General study points: TRBV-TRBJ usage was alike in naive CXCR3-negative and CXCR3-positive cells but differed in memory cells.

The source is a human donor in good health. Some clones in this sample may be carry-over from other donors' samples. The rearrangement links TRBV4-3 to TRBJ2-3. The specimen was naive CXCR3- CD8+ T cells from blood. The subset here: CD45RO-CCR7+CD27+CD95- naive CD8+ T cells lacking CXCR3 (TNR3-). The CDR3 here is CASSQVYRDTQYF.